The entry below gives a single T cell receptor beta chain sequence along with its context. Its antigen is undetermined. Libraries were prepared by immunoSEQ multiplex PCR; TCRdb keeps only in-frame clonotypes and omits some of them. The table shows roughly 77,000 clones, with 95% occurring only once. The V gene end was trimmed by 8 bases and the J gene end by 2 bases; junction bases not matched to a gene: 1. This CDR3 comprises 13 residues. Germline loops: CDR1 LNHNV, CDR2 YYDKDF (reference sequence). The data derive from a study of cytomegalovirus exposure and HLA in healthy donors. Study-wide results and caveats: Some public TCRs appeared in many individuals, while most sequences were rare. Clusters of TCRs from the first cohort tended to co-occur in the approximately 120 validation repertoires (as a later analysis found). Three chains linked to CMV were shown in vitro to be specific for CMV antigens.

This TCR derives from a woman in her late teens or twenties in good health and CMV-seronegative. Sequencing was done on a sample of PBMCs. The chain has TRBV15 and TRBJ2-1; 9 bases are shared with TRBD2. The CDR3 is CATRLAAYNEQFF. DNA of the CDR3: TGTGCCACCCGACTAGCGGCCTACAATGAGCAGTTCTTC.